A single sample gave rise to the 27 T cell receptor beta chains below, sequenced in a study of CD8 T cells in ankylosing spondylitis. One entry per CDR3 protein results from TCRdb running MiXCR on the 5' RACE reads. The sample holds under 250,000 distinct CDR3 sequences, 7% to 10% seen once. Specimen: blood, either unsorted or a sorted T cell fraction (not recorded which). Receptors originate from a female donor with ankylosing spondylitis or in good health (not recorded which).

The table lists this clonotype with many counts. CDR3 sequence (DNA): TGTGCCAGCACTCCAGCGGGAGGGGGGGAGACCCAGTACTTC. It translates to CASTPAGGGETQYF. The chain uses TRBV9 and TRBJ2-5; 10 bases agree with TRBD2. The CDR3 is 14 amino acids. V dropped 6 bases and J dropped 5; count of bases not matched to a gene: 7. The germline CDR1 and CDR2 sequences are SGDLS and YYNGEE.

This clonotype was recorded many times. The V and J genes are TRBV29-1 and TRBJ2-7; D possibly corresponds to TRBD1 (6 bases). This CDR3 region has 14 residues. Trimming took off 6 bases at V and 7 bases at J, with 22 bases between the two ends. The germline V gene has CDR1 SQVTM and CDR2 ANQGSEA. For the CDR3, the DNA is TGCAGCGTCCTAGGTGGGGACACCTCTTCAGAGCAGTACTTC. Translated, it gives CSVLGGDTSSEQYF.

This clonotype was picked up many times. The rearrangement uses TRBV7-2 and TRBJ2-7, with 14 bases fitting TRBD2. Germline CDR1 is SGHTA and CDR2 is FQGNSA. The CDR3 contains 16 residues. Trimming removed 5 bases from V and 8 bases from J; junction bases left unmatched: 11. For the CDR3, the DNA is TGTGCCAGCAGCGTAGACGGGACTAGCGGGAGATCAAAGCAGTACTTC. It encodes CASSVDGTSGRSKQYF.

This clonotype occurred many times. The rearrangement links TRBV6-1 to TRBJ2-7; 10 bases map to TRBD2. V dropped 0 bases and J dropped 3; count of bases not matched to a gene: 8. CDR3 size: 17 residues. Germline values: CDR1 MNHNS, CDR2 SASEGT. The CDR3, as DNA: TGTGCCAGCAGTGAAGCTGCTGGACTAGCGGTGAACTACGAGCAGTACTTC. Translation: CASSEAAGLAVNYEQYF.

A few counts support this clonotype. CDR3 nucleotides: TGTGCCAGCAGCCCCGGGACAGGCACCGAGGGGTACTTC. Amino acids: CASSPGTGTEGYF. V usage is TRBV28 and J usage is TRBJ2-7; 8 bases match TRBD1. Germline lookup yields CDR1 MDHEN and CDR2 SYDVKM. Germline trimming cut 6 bases from V and 12 bases from J; bases unmatched to any gene: 13. This CDR3 spans 13 amino acids.

Many counts were recorded for this clonotype. The chain has TRBV6-2 or TRBV6-3 and TRBJ2-7; a weak D match, TRBD2 (6 bases). V gave up 8 bases and J gave up 2 bases, with 16 bases separating them. This CDR3 has 14 amino acids. Germline CDR1 and CDR2: MNHEY and SVGEGT. The CDR3 coding sequence is TGTGCCAGCGGACTACAGGTGTTACCCTACGAGCAGTACTTC. It encodes CASGLQVLPYEQYF.

This clonotype occurred a few times. J is TRBJ2-7 and V is TRBV7-9, with TRBD1 identical over 8 bases. V shed 5 bases, J shed 4 bases, and the junction held 16 bases outside the gene matches. Germline assignment: CDR1 SEHNR and CDR2 FQNEAQ (reference sequence). This CDR3 contains 17 residues. The CDR3: CASSKWGTGDKWYEQYF. In DNA form, the CDR3 reads TGTGCCAGCAGCAAGTGGGGGACAGGAGATAAATGGTACGAGCAGTACTTC.

J is TRBJ2-1 and V is TRBV15; the D gene is possibly TRBD1 (6 bases). V shed 0 bases and J shed 7 bases, with 19 bases lying between them. CDR3 length: 17 residues. Germline V gene sequence: CDR1 LNHNV, CDR2 YYDKDF (reference sequence). CDR3 nucleotides: TGTGCCACCAGCAGAGATTTGGGGGTTGGGGGCGGAAATGAGCAGTTCTTC. This sequence encodes CATSRDLGVGGGNEQFF.

This clonotype occurred many times. This rearrangement joins TRBV27 to TRBJ2-2; D could derive from TRBD1 or TRBD2 (5 bases each). Germline CDR1 MNHEY, CDR2 SMNVEV (reference sequence). The CDR3 totals 18 residues. V lost 2 bases, J lost 7 bases, and 23 bases lay in between. CDR3 DNA: TGTGCCAGCAGTTTAACCGGCGTTTGGGGGTGGAGGAGCGGGGAGCTGTTTTTT. Encoded protein: CASSLTGVWGWRSGELFF.

This clonotype appeared many times. The chain combines TRBV12-3 or TRBV12-4 with TRBJ2-7, with TRBD1 matching over 7 bases. This CDR3 is 12 amino acids long. The V and J ends lost 7 bases and 2 bases, in that order; junction bases with no gene match: 2. In nucleotides, the CDR3 is TGTGCCAGCACTGACAGGGCCTACGAGCAGTACTTC. Encoded protein: CASTDRAYEQYF.

This clonotype has ten or more counts. The chain carries TRBV20-1 and TRBJ1-4; TRBD1 matches at 7 bases. The CDR3 has 14 amino acids. From germline, CDR1 is DFQATT and CDR2 SNEGSKA (reference sequence). CDR3 protein: CSATLTGTNEKLFF. CDR3 DNA sequence: TGCAGCGCCACACTGACAGGGACTAATGAAAAACTGTTTTTT.

There are many counts of this clonotype. The V call is TRBV20-1, the J call TRBJ2-2; D is unclear. CDR1 is DFQATT and CDR2 is SNEGSKA in the germline V gene (reference sequence). The CDR3 extends over 12 amino acids. V gave up 6 bases and J gave up 6 bases, with 11 bases separating them. CDR3 nucleotide sequence: TGCAGTGCCTCGACCGATGCCGGGGAGCTGTTTTTT. Its translation: CSASTDAGELFF.

This rearrangement joins TRBV7-9 to TRBJ2-1; D is ambiguous. The CDR3 is made up of 16 amino acids. Trimming left V 4 bases short and J 0 bases short, with 13 bases between. Germline assignment: CDR1 SEHNR and CDR2 FQNEAQ (reference sequence). The CDR3 sequence: CASSSLTVSSYNEQFF. The DNA of the CDR3 is TGTGCCAGCAGCTCCCTCACTGTTAGCTCCTACAATGAGCAGTTCTTC.

This clonotype was observed at least ten times. CDR3 coding DNA: TGTGCCAGCAGCTTCAGCGGGAGGAGAGGGTCCTACAATGAGCAGTTCTTC. Protein sequence: CASSFSGRRGSYNEQFF. The rearrangement links TRBV5-6 to TRBJ2-1; 9 bases align to TRBD2. CDR3 size: 17 residues. The germline CDR1 and CDR2 sequences are SGHDT and YYEEEE. Trimming cost V 2 bases and J 1 base; bases outside gene matches: 7.

This clonotype has ten or more counts. The gene calls are TRBV5-1 and TRBJ1-1; D is ambiguous. Per germline, CDR1 SGHRS and CDR2 YFSETQ. Trimming shortened V by 7 bases and J by 1 base, and 11 bases separated the two germline ends. The CDR3 spans 13 residues. The CDR3 is CASGVRGNTEAFF. CDR3 coding DNA: TGCGCCAGCGGAGTTCGGGGGAACACTGAAGCTTTCTTT.

At least ten counts were recorded for this clonotype. This chain connects TRBV12-3 or TRBV12-4 to TRBJ2-2, with 8 bases aligning to TRBD2. After removal of 5 bases from V and 3 bases from J, the junction contained 8 bases not matched to a gene. The CDR3 sequence is 16 residues long. The CDR3 here is CASSPPAGAHTGELFF. The CDR3 region has the DNA TGTGCCAGCAGTCCTCCAGCGGGAGCGCACACCGGGGAGCTGTTTTTT.

This clonotype was counted at least ten times. This chain uses TRBV5-1 with TRBJ1-4; D might be TRBD1 (6 bases). Germline CDR1 reads SGHRS; CDR2 reads YFSETQ. This CDR3 spans 17 amino acids. The ends were cut back, 4 bases at V and 0 bases at J, with 16 bases in the middle. DNA of the CDR3: TGCGCCAGCAGCCGGGGGCGCCTGAGCGCAACTAATGAAAAACTGTTTTTT. This encodes CASSRGRLSATNEKLFF.

The V call is TRBV7-2, the J call TRBJ2-1; D is unclear. The CDR3 has 15 amino acids. Trimming left V 4 bases short and J 0 bases short, with 10 bases between. Germline CDR1 reads SGHTA; CDR2 reads FQGNSA. The CDR3 DNA follows: TGTGCCAGCAGCTGGAACGGCCACTCCTACAATGAGCAGTTCTTC. Translating gives CASSWNGHSYNEQFF.

This clonotype was seen many times. The chain combines TRBV5-1 with TRBJ1-4; D is uncertain. CDR1 is SGHRS, CDR2 YFSETQ, per germline. V was cut by 2 bases and J by 4 bases, with 6 bases left in between. The CDR3 extends over 13 amino acids. The CDR3 DNA is TGCGCCAGCAGCTTCAAAGATAATGAAAAACTGTTTTTT. It is translated as CASSFKDNEKLFF. Full variable domain (missing parts from reference TRBV5-1 and TRBJ1-4): KAGVTQTPRYLIKTRGQQVTLSCSPISGHRSVSWYQQTPGQGLQFLFEYFSETQRNKGNFPGRFSGRQFSNSRSEMNVSTLELGDSALYLCASSFKDNEKLFFGSGTQLSVL.

Many counts were recorded for this clonotype. This rearrangement joins TRBV12-3 or TRBV12-4 to TRBJ2-7; the match to TRBD2 covers 7 bases. The CDR3 extends over 14 amino acids. The V gene end was trimmed by 7 bases and the J gene end by 3 bases; junction bases not matched to a gene: 9. The CDR3, as DNA: TGTGCCAGCACTTCTAGCGGAGTTAACTACGAGCAGTACTTC. Its protein is CASTSSGVNYEQYF.

This clonotype was picked up many times. The rearrangement links TRBV29-1 to TRBJ1-1; 8 bases agree with TRBD1. This CDR3 region has 13 residues. After removal of 4 bases from V and 14 bases from J, the junction contained 15 bases not matched to a gene. Germline V gene lookup returns CDR1 SQVTM and CDR2 ANQGSEA. CDR3 in amino acids: CSVVGGTGVGVFF. The CDR3, as DNA: TGCAGCGTTGTAGGGGGGACAGGCGTAGGAGTCTTCTTT. Supplemented by reference TRBV29-1 and TRBJ1-1, the full variable domain reads SAVISQKPSRDICQRGTSLTIQCQVDSQVTMMFWYRQQPGQSLTLIATANQGSEATYESGFVIDKFPISRPNLTFSTLTVSNMSPEDSSIYLCSVVGGTGVGVFFGQGTRLTVV.

Here the CDR3 DNA reads TGCGCCAGCAGCTTGGAAGCCCACGCCTCGGAGGCTTTCTTT. This translates into CASSLEAHASEAFF. The chain has TRBV5-1 and TRBJ1-1, with unresolved D. Germline CDR1 is SGHRS and CDR2 is YFSETQ. V was clipped by 0 bases and J by 11 bases, with 17 bases between them. The CDR3 is 14 amino acids.

In this sample, this clonotype turned up many times. V is TRBV6-5 and J is TRBJ2-7, with D perhaps matching TRBD1 or TRBD2 (5 bases each). Trimming took off 4 bases at V and 0 bases at J, with 13 bases between the two ends. Germline-derived CDR1 and CDR2 are MNHEY and SVGAGI. This CDR3 region has 15 residues. The CDR3 coding sequence is TGTGCCAGCAGTTCCCGGGACGTCCACTCCTACGAGCAGTACTTC. Its protein product is CASSSRDVHSYEQYF.

In this sample, this clonotype turned up a few times. The J gene is TRBJ1-2, the V gene TRBV7-9; tentative D call: TRBD1 (6 bases). Per the germline V gene, CDR1 is SEHNR and CDR2 is FQNEAQ (reference sequence). Trimming removed 4 bases from V and 3 bases from J, with 9 bases in between. There are 13 residues in the CDR3. The CDR3 DNA sequence: TGTGCCAGCAGCTACAGGGTAGACTATGGCTACACCTTC. Translated: CASSYRVDYGYTF.

Ten or more counts support this clonotype. Here the CDR3 reads CASSVTRGPSYEQYF. DNA of the CDR3: TGCGCCAGCAGTGTAACCAGGGGACCTTCCTACGAGCAGTACTTC. The J gene is TRBJ2-7, the V gene TRBV10-2, with TRBD1 as a possible D gene (6 bases). V lost 4 bases and J 1 base, leaving 14 bases between the germline ends. From germline, CDR1 is WSHSY and CDR2 SAAADI. CDR3 length equals 15 residues.

In this sample, this clonotype turned up a few times. This chain uses TRBV6-1 with TRBJ2-7; tentative D call: TRBD1 (6 bases). Germline values: CDR1 MNHNS, CDR2 SASEGT. Trimming took 3 bases from V and 3 from J, leaving 12 bases between them. This CDR3 has 14 amino acids. CDR3 in amino acids: CASSDPGQLYEQYF. The CDR3 DNA is TGTGCCAGCAGTGATCCGGGACAACTCTACGAGCAGTACTTC.

Ten or more counts support this clonotype. The chain couples TRBV29-1 to TRBJ2-7; TRBD1 agrees at 7 bases. Germline V gives CDR1 SQVTM, CDR2 ANQGSEA. CDR3 length: 13 amino acids. V lost 7 bases to trimming and J lost 2 bases; unmatched junction nucleotides: 8. DNA of the CDR3: TGCAGCGCAAACAGGGGAAGAACCTACGAGCAGTACTTC. Its protein product is CSANRGRTYEQYF.